This T cell receptor (beta chain) emerged from a study of stem cell transplantation in POMP-related autoinflammatory disease (dated by TCRdb to the early 2020s). Notes on the research overall: It was hypothesized that MHC class I-dependent CD8+ T-cell differentiation and positive selection are impaired by defective thymoproteasomes, resulting in skewing of the TRB repertoire. Before transplant, patients showed CD4+ naive T-cell skewing, low CD8+ T-cell proportions, and reduced T-cell cytokine secretion. High-throughput TRB sequencing assessed how POMP deficiency affects T-cell receptor beta repertoire diversity and CDR3 characteristics. The paper as a whole reports these results and caveats: Statistical significance for the trend toward lower diversity and increased clonality in PRAID patients was reached only for regulatory T cells. Across all analyzed T-cell subsets, PRAID patients tended toward lower TRB diversity and higher clonality. A restricted number of unique TRB V-J gene pairings was observed in PRAID patients.

A remark on this clone: Its antigen is not yet known. There are no base qualities to consult, and no much larger clone falls within one base.

The sample's time point label, decoded: before hematopoietic stem cell transplant. PRAID was a condition in which autoinflammation came alongside prominent immunodeficiency. Before TRB sequencing, the T-cell subsets, namely conventional T cells, CD8+ T cells, regulatory T cells, and T follicular helper cells, were sorted. The CDR3 contains 15 residues, cysteine and phenylalanine counted. Only CDR3 DNA remains: 45 bases, in frame from the first base. The germline V gene gives CDR1 as SGHAT and CDR2 as FQNNGV. Cut back by 4 bases and 2 bases, the V and J ends lie 12 bases apart. Library method: the immunoSEQ multiplex PCR assay. Per the original workflow: Repertoire diversity was quantified with Shannon entropy, accounting for clonal size distribution. Clonotype distribution inequality was measured with the Gini-Simpson index (Simpson_1-D). In its TCRdb copy, this immuneACCESS table keeps in-frame sequences only and misses some clones. Where compared with another copy, unresolved V genes explain less than half of these, and the others have no known cause. Clone size and V and J calls were adopted from that table, with D and trimming inferred from the DNA. The sample table lists under 2,500 clones, 70% to 90% of them with a count of one. Of the sample, around 20% is held by the ten largest clones.

The sequence links TRBV11-2 to TRBJ1-3, with TRBD1 tentatively as D gene (6 bases match). The sequence derives from a human donor with POMP-related autoinflammation and immune dysregulation (PRAID). Sample: Tregs from PBMCs, taken before stem cell transplantation. Read as DNA, the sequence is TGTGCCAGCAGCTCAGGGGCCCTCCCTGGAAACACCATATATTTT. It specifies CASSSGALPGNTIYF.